This T cell receptor beta chain was sequenced during a study of blood T cell repertoires in COVID-19. This CDR3 spans 13 amino acids. CDR1 and CDR2 (germline): MGHRA, YSYEKL. V lost 4 bases, J lost 7 bases, and 6 bases stayed unmatched. The data were produced by immunoSEQ multiplex PCR, yet TCRdb's version contains in-frame clones alone and is incomplete. The table has approximately 210,000 clones, around four fifths seen once; the top ten hold about a fifth. The sample consisted of peripheral blood. J is TRBJ1-2 and V is TRBV4-1; 7 nucleotides align to TRBD1. This sequence was found in a human donor in a cohort sampled during active COVID-19. CDR3 loop: CASSPGTDRGYTF. The CDR3 DNA reads TGCGCCAGCAGCCCCGGGACAGATCGTGGCTACACCTTC.